The rows below give T cell receptor beta chains drawn from one sample of a study of OX40 agonist ivuxolimab in advanced cancers. Sequenced by immunoSEQ multiplex PCR; TCRdb stores in-frame clones only, minus some. The profile covers approximately 22,000 clones, with about 79% appearing a single time and roughly a quarter taken by the ten largest. This specimen consisted of CD4+ or CD8+ T cells sorted from blood, obtained in a trial of the OX40 agonist ivuxolimab. The receptors derive from an adult with an advanced solid tumor such as melanoma, head and neck, liver or kidney cancer. CDR3s include the opening cysteine and the closing phenylalanine or tryptophan. The order of the fields is D gene, J gene, clone size, V gene, CDR3 protein, CDR3 DNA. D genes are given only for firm matches. Not all rows give a size; the values are once, few, many and, for expanded clones, a class.

d_call: .
j_call: TRBJ2-5
clone_size: .
v_call: TRBV5-6
cdr3_aa: CASSLGQGFQTQYF
cdr3_nt: TGTGCCAGCAGCTTGGGGCAGGGTTTTCAGACCCAGTACTTC

d_call: TRBD1
j_call: TRBJ1-1
clone_size: .
v_call: TRBV27
cdr3_aa: CASSLSGRGHTEAFF
cdr3_nt: TGTGCCAGCAGTTTATCAGGCAGGGGGCACACTGAAGCTTTCTTT

d_call: TRBD1
j_call: TRBJ2-5
clone_size: .
v_call: TRBV7-3
cdr3_aa: CASSPGQHWETQYF
cdr3_nt: TGTGCCAGCAGCCCGGGACAGCATTGGGAGACCCAGTACTTC

d_call: .
j_call: TRBJ2-7
clone_size: .
v_call: TRBV6-1
cdr3_aa: CASSEAIAGSGDEQYF
cdr3_nt: TGTGCCAGCAGTGAAGCGATAGCAGGGTCTGGGGACGAGCAGTACTTC

d_call: TRBD1
j_call: TRBJ2-6
clone_size: .
v_call: TRBV28
cdr3_aa: CASSPTGASGANVLTF
cdr3_nt: TGTGCCAGCAGTCCCACAGGGGCCTCTGGGGCCAACGTCCTGACTTTC

d_call: TRBD2
j_call: TRBJ2-7
clone_size: .
v_call: TRBV4-1
cdr3_aa: CASSQAWTSGAAYEQYF
cdr3_nt: TGCGCCAGCAGCCAAGCCTGGACTAGCGGGGCTGCCTACGAGCAGTACTTC

d_call: TRBD2
j_call: TRBJ2-7
clone_size: few
v_call: TRBV27
cdr3_aa: CASSLVVAGGAEQYF
cdr3_nt: TGTGCCAGCAGTTTAGTGGTAGCGGGAGGTGCCGAGCAGTACTTC

d_call: TRBD2
j_call: TRBJ2-7
clone_size: .
v_call: TRBV7-9
cdr3_aa: CASSSRLAGNSYEQYF
cdr3_nt: TGTGCCAGCAGCTCGAGACTAGCGGGTAACTCCTACGAGCAGTACTTC

d_call: .
j_call: TRBJ2-2
clone_size: few
v_call: TRBV12-5
cdr3_aa: CASGLGTNTGELFF
cdr3_nt: TGTGCTAGTGGCCTGGGGACAAACACCGGGGAGCTGTTTTTT

d_call: TRBD1
j_call: TRBJ1-3
clone_size: few
v_call: TRBV6-5
cdr3_aa: CASSYRGMGNTIYF
cdr3_nt: TGTGCCAGCAGCTACAGGGGAATGGGAAACACCATATATTTT

d_call: .
j_call: TRBJ1-1
clone_size: .
v_call: TRBV11-2
cdr3_aa: CASSLFRLNTEAFF
cdr3_nt: TGTGCCAGCAGCTTGTTTAGACTGAACACTGAAGCTTTCTTT

d_call: TRBD2
j_call: TRBJ2-3
clone_size: .
v_call: TRBV15
cdr3_aa: CATSRLRLAGEDTQYF
cdr3_nt: TGTGCCACCAGCAGGCTCAGACTAGCGGGTGAAGATACGCAGTATTTT

d_call: .
j_call: TRBJ2-7
clone_size: .
v_call: TRBV7-9
cdr3_aa: CASRASDRVYEQYF
cdr3_nt: TGTGCCAGCAGGGCTAGCGACAGGGTCTACGAGCAGTACTTC

d_call: .
j_call: TRBJ1-4
clone_size: .
v_call: TRBV27
cdr3_aa: CASSLYPRPATNEKLFF
cdr3_nt: TGTGCCAGCAGTTTATACCCACGTCCCGCAACTAATGAAAAACTGTTTTTT

d_call: .
j_call: TRBJ2-7
clone_size: .
v_call: TRBV7-6
cdr3_aa: CASSQTLQGEQYF
cdr3_nt: TGTGCCAGCAGCCAAACTCTTCAGGGCGAGCAGTACTTC

d_call: .
j_call: TRBJ2-1
clone_size: once
v_call: TRBV29-1
cdr3_aa: CSVNRESYNEQFF
cdr3_nt: TGCAGCGTCAACAGGGAATCCTACAATGAGCAGTTCTTC

d_call: TRBD1
j_call: TRBJ2-4
clone_size: .
v_call: TRBV7-8
cdr3_aa: CASSLSGTGRAKNIQYF
cdr3_nt: TGTGCCAGCAGCTTATCCGGGACAGGGAGGGCCAAAAACATTCAGTACTTC

d_call: TRBD1
j_call: TRBJ2-7
clone_size: .
v_call: TRBV6-5
cdr3_aa: CASSYSGTGIYEQYF
cdr3_nt: TGTGCCAGCAGTTACTCCGGGACAGGGATCTACGAGCAGTACTTC

d_call: .
j_call: TRBJ2-1
clone_size: .
v_call: TRBV5-8
cdr3_aa: CASSLGVGPDVGSYNEQFF
cdr3_nt: TGTGCCAGCAGCTTGGGTGTGGGACCGGACGTGGGCTCCTACAATGAGCAGTTCTTC

d_call: .
j_call: TRBJ2-7
clone_size: .
v_call: TRBV7-2
cdr3_aa: CASSVGQPSIDEQYF
cdr3_nt: TGTGCCAGCAGCGTCGGACAGCCCTCGATTGACGAGCAGTACTTC

d_call: .
j_call: TRBJ2-5
clone_size: .
v_call: TRBV9
cdr3_aa: CASSPLAGPGETQYF
cdr3_nt: TGTGCCAGCAGCCCTCTGGCGGGACCTGGGGAGACCCAGTACTTC

d_call: .
j_call: TRBJ2-2
clone_size: once
v_call: TRBV7-6
cdr3_aa: CASSAGTSNTGELFF
cdr3_nt: TGTGCCAGCAGCGCCGGGACGTCGAACACCGGGGAGCTGTTTTTT

d_call: TRBD1
j_call: TRBJ2-5
clone_size: .
v_call: TRBV28
cdr3_aa: CASSPPGQGREQYF
cdr3_nt: TGTGCCAGCAGTCCGCCGGGACAGGGGAGGGAGCAGTACTTC

d_call: TRBD1
j_call: TRBJ2-7
clone_size: once
v_call: TRBV5-6
cdr3_aa: CASKPGQGSYEQYF
cdr3_nt: TGTGCCAGCAAACCGGGACAGGGATCCTACGAGCAGTACTTC

d_call: .
j_call: TRBJ2-7
clone_size: once
v_call: TRBV10-2
cdr3_aa: CASSEGGEQYF
cdr3_nt: TGCGCCAGCAGTGAGGGGGGCGAGCAGTACTTC

d_call: .
j_call: TRBJ1-1
clone_size: .
v_call: TRBV7-9
cdr3_aa: CASSPEGLTEAFF
cdr3_nt: TGTGCCAGCAGCCCAGAGGGGTTGACTGAAGCTTTCTTT

d_call: .
j_call: TRBJ2-1
clone_size: .
v_call: TRBV9
cdr3_aa: CASSLHSGLSSYNEQFF
cdr3_nt: TGTGCCAGCAGCTTACATTCCGGGCTAAGCTCCTACAATGAGCAGTTCTTC

d_call: TRBD1
j_call: TRBJ2-2
clone_size: .
v_call: TRBV11-2
cdr3_aa: CASRPTGTGELFF
cdr3_nt: TGTGCCAGCAGACCGACAGGGACCGGGGAGCTGTTTTTT

d_call: TRBD2
j_call: TRBJ2-1
clone_size: .
v_call: TRBV4-1
cdr3_aa: CASSPPPGGEQFF
cdr3_nt: TGCGCCAGCAGCCCCCCCCCGGGGGGTGAGCAGTTCTTC

d_call: .
j_call: TRBJ2-7
clone_size: .
v_call: TRBV13
cdr3_aa: CASSGTGFPYEQYF
cdr3_nt: TGTGCCAGCAGCGGCACAGGGTTTCCCTACGAGCAGTACTTC

d_call: .
j_call: TRBJ1-4
clone_size: .
v_call: TRBV21-1
cdr3_aa: CASSPRVGRGGSTNEKLFF
cdr3_nt: TGTGCCAGCAGCCCCCGGGTGGGGAGGGGGGGCTCAACTAATGAAAAACTGTTTTTT

d_call: TRBD1
j_call: TRBJ2-3
clone_size: .
v_call: TRBV9
cdr3_aa: CASSVTGFSTDTQYF
cdr3_nt: TGTGCCAGCAGCGTGACAGGGTTTAGCACAGATACGCAGTATTTT

d_call: TRBD1
j_call: TRBJ1-5
clone_size: .
v_call: TRBV10-1
cdr3_aa: CASTTGIEQPQHF
cdr3_nt: TGCGCCAGCACGACAGGGATAGAACAGCCCCAGCATTTT

d_call: .
j_call: TRBJ2-2
clone_size: .
v_call: TRBV28
cdr3_aa: CASRTRVNTGELFF
cdr3_nt: TGTGCCAGCAGGACGAGGGTGAACACCGGGGAGCTGTTTTTT

d_call: TRBD2
j_call: TRBJ2-7
clone_size: once
v_call: TRBV7-9
cdr3_aa: CASRPGTSGSYEQYF
cdr3_nt: TGTGCCAGCAGACCAGGGACTAGCGGATCCTACGAGCAGTACTTC

d_call: .
j_call: TRBJ2-3
clone_size: .
v_call: TRBV7-6
cdr3_aa: CASSPYPEPTDTQYF
cdr3_nt: TGTGCCAGCAGCCCATATCCGGAGCCCACAGATACGCAGTATTTT

d_call: .
j_call: TRBJ2-1
clone_size: .
v_call: TRBV6-4
cdr3_aa: CASSDSGPWKQFF
cdr3_nt: TGTGCCAGCAGTGACTCGGGGCCCTGGAAGCAGTTCTTC

d_call: TRBD1
j_call: TRBJ2-2
clone_size: few
v_call: TRBV7-9
cdr3_aa: CASSPGTGGYVGELFF
cdr3_nt: TGTGCCAGCAGCCCGGGGACAGGGGGTTATGTCGGGGAGCTGTTTTTT

d_call: .
j_call: TRBJ2-7
clone_size: .
v_call: TRBV11-2
cdr3_aa: CASSLTASSYEQYF
cdr3_nt: TGTGCCAGCAGCTTGACAGCCTCTTCCTACGAGCAGTACTTC

d_call: .
j_call: TRBJ2-7
clone_size: .
v_call: TRBV4-1
cdr3_aa: CASSQDQTGATLGEQYF
cdr3_nt: TGCGCCAGCAGCCAAGATCAGACCGGGGCGACTCTGGGCGAGCAGTACTTC

d_call: TRBD2
j_call: TRBJ2-7
clone_size: .
v_call: TRBV27
cdr3_aa: CASSPTGTIYEQYF
cdr3_nt: TGTGCCAGCAGTCCGACCGGGACTATCTACGAGCAGTACTTC

d_call: .
j_call: TRBJ2-7
clone_size: .
v_call: TRBV11-1
cdr3_aa: CASSLRGGIYEQYF
cdr3_nt: TGTGCCAGCAGCCTCAGGGGGGGCATCTACGAGCAGTACTTC

d_call: TRBD1
j_call: TRBJ1-5
clone_size: .
v_call: TRBV9
cdr3_aa: CASSLGTGVGQPQHF
cdr3_nt: TGTGCCAGCAGCCTGGGGACAGGGGTAGGTCAGCCCCAGCATTTT

d_call: .
j_call: TRBJ2-5
clone_size: few
v_call: TRBV28
cdr3_aa: CASSWGRYETQYF
cdr3_nt: TGTGCCAGCAGTTGGGGCAGGTACGAGACCCAGTACTTC

d_call: TRBD1
j_call: TRBJ2-3
clone_size: few
v_call: TRBV6-4
cdr3_aa: CASSGKAGGSDTQYF
cdr3_nt: TGTGCCAGCAGTGGAAAGGCAGGGGGCTCAGATACGCAGTATTTT

d_call: TRBD2
j_call: TRBJ2-7
clone_size: .
v_call: TRBV5-5
cdr3_aa: CASSSTSGSSYEQYF
cdr3_nt: TGTGCCAGCAGCTCGACTAGCGGGAGTTCCTACGAGCAGTACTTC

d_call: TRBD1
j_call: TRBJ2-2
clone_size: .
v_call: TRBV7-8
cdr3_aa: CASSTTGTGVPGELFF
cdr3_nt: TGTGCCAGCAGCACCACCGGGACAGGGGTTCCCGGGGAGCTGTTTTTT

d_call: .
j_call: TRBJ2-2
clone_size: .
v_call: TRBV6-5
cdr3_aa: CASMPVGDITGELFF
cdr3_nt: TGTGCCAGCATGCCGGTGGGGGACATCACCGGGGAGCTGTTTTTT

d_call: .
j_call: TRBJ1-5
clone_size: .
v_call: TRBV2
cdr3_aa: CASSELGVGNQPQHF
cdr3_nt: TGTGCCAGCAGTGAGCTCGGGGTAGGCAATCAGCCCCAGCATTTT

d_call: TRBD2
j_call: TRBJ2-7
clone_size: .
v_call: TRBV7-2
cdr3_aa: CASSSGTSGRAHEQYF
cdr3_nt: TGTGCCAGCAGCTCCGGGACTAGCGGGAGGGCTCACGAGCAGTACTTC

d_call: .
j_call: TRBJ2-5
clone_size: .
v_call: TRBV6-5
cdr3_aa: CASSYLSGTGETQYF
cdr3_nt: TGTGCCAGCAGTTACTTATCCGGGACGGGTGAGACCCAGTACTTC

d_call: .
j_call: TRBJ2-7
clone_size: .
v_call: TRBV5-1
cdr3_aa: CASSLGLEQYF
cdr3_nt: TGCGCCAGCAGCTTGGGACTAGAGCAGTACTTC

d_call: .
j_call: TRBJ1-4
clone_size: .
v_call: TRBV30
cdr3_aa: CAWTQGGDYEKLFF
cdr3_nt: TGTGCCTGGACACAAGGGGGGGATTACGAAAAACTGTTTTTT

d_call: .
j_call: TRBJ2-2
clone_size: .
v_call: TRBV7-3
cdr3_aa: CASSNNYPGDFHTGELFF
cdr3_nt: TGTGCCAGCAGCAATAATTACCCCGGGGACTTCCACACCGGGGAGCTGTTTTTT

d_call: .
j_call: TRBJ2-3
clone_size: .
v_call: TRBV13
cdr3_aa: CASSSLGSDTQYF
cdr3_nt: TGTGCCAGCAGCAGCCTAGGCTCAGATACGCAGTATTTT

d_call: TRBD2
j_call: TRBJ2-5
clone_size: .
v_call: TRBV9
cdr3_aa: CASSVGTSGSETQYF
cdr3_nt: TGTGCCAGCAGCGTAGGGACTAGCGGGAGTGAGACCCAGTACTTC

d_call: TRBD1
j_call: TRBJ2-5
clone_size: .
v_call: TRBV4-1
cdr3_aa: CASSQDPPTGAGETQYF
cdr3_nt: TGCGCCAGCAGCCAAGATCCCCCTACAGGGGCTGGGGAGACCCAGTACTTC

d_call: .
j_call: TRBJ1-5
clone_size: once
v_call: TRBV27
cdr3_aa: CASASLGRGRVQPQHF
cdr3_nt: TGTGCCAGCGCCTCCCTGGGGAGGGGAAGGGTTCAGCCCCAGCATTTT

d_call: .
j_call: TRBJ2-1
clone_size: .
v_call: TRBV30
cdr3_aa: CAWSVLGGEQFF
cdr3_nt: TGTGCCTGGAGTGTACTCGGGGGTGAGCAGTTCTTC